The 30 T cell receptor beta chains listed next were all sequenced from one sample in a study of OX40 agonist ivuxolimab in advanced cancers. The assay was immunoSEQ multiplex PCR, and TCRdb's table has in-frame clones only and misses some. The sample gives roughly 93,000 clones, around 80% of which show up once; 5.5% is in the top ten. The sequences come from CD4+ or CD8+ T cells sorted from blood, collected in a trial of the OX40 agonist ivuxolimab. The receptors here all came from an adult with an advanced solid tumor such as melanoma, head and neck, liver or kidney cancer.

The chain carries TRBV2 and TRBJ1-1, with TRBD1 as a possible D gene (6 bases). This CDR3 region has 14 residues. The germline gives CDR1 SNHLY, CDR2 FYNNEI. V dropped 6 bases and J dropped 3 bases, with 14 bases sitting between them. CDR3 protein: CASRGAGLYTEAFF. The DNA for the CDR3 is TGTGCCAGCAGGGGGGCAGGGTTGTACACTGAAGCTTTCTTT.

This clone has only one observation. Other DNA sequences in the sample encode the same CDR3. The chain recombines TRBV7-2 with TRBJ2-1; maybe TRBD2 (6 bases). The CDR3 length is 13 residues. CDR1 and CDR2 (germline): SGHTA, FQGNSA. V shed 2 bases and J shed 9 bases, with 11 bases lying between them. In DNA form, the CDR3 reads TGTGCCAGCAGCTTATCACTAGCAGGTGAGCAGTTCTTC. It yields the protein CASSLSLAGEQFF.

The gene calls are TRBV7-9 and TRBJ1-2, with a possible D match to TRBD1 (5 bases). The CDR3 has 13 residues. Germline V CDR1 and CDR2: SEHNR, FQNEAQ (reference sequence). V lost 3 bases, J lost 8 bases, and 13 bases lay in between. Written as DNA, the CDR3 is TGTGCCAGCAGCTTCGAGGGGTATTCCGGCTACACCTTC. Residues: CASSFEGYSGYTF.

The chain joins TRBV21-1 to TRBJ2-3; whether TRBD2, the table's D call, matches the DNA was not checked. TRBV21-1 is termed a pseudogene. This CDR3 has 16 residues. Here the CDR3 DNA reads TGTGCCAGCAGCAAAGTGCGGGAGGATAGCACAGATACGCAGTATTTT. Protein sequence: CASSKVREDSTDTQYF.

This rearrangement joins TRBV7-2 to TRBJ2-1; 11 bases are a match to TRBD1. The CDR3 spans 15 residues. The ends lost 5 bases at V and 8 bases at J; junction bases unmatched: 8. The germline gives CDR1 SGHTA, CDR2 FQGNSA. CDR3 loop: CASSRPGQGVDEQFF. As DNA, the CDR3 is TGTGCCAGCAGCCGACCGGGACAGGGGGTTGATGAGCAGTTCTTC.

The chain uses TRBV4-1 and TRBJ2-2; D gene ambiguous. The germline V and J ends were trimmed by 3 bases and 3 bases, with 11 bases remaining between them. In germline, CDR1 is MGHRA, CDR2 YSYEKL. This CDR3 is built from 15 residues. The CDR3 DNA reads TGCGCCAGCAGCCAGAGCTCTAGGGACACCGGGGAGCTGTTTTTT. This codes for CASSQSSRDTGELFF.

The rearrangement links TRBV10-3 to TRBJ2-6; D not certain. Trimming removed 2 bases from V and 0 bases from J, with 5 bases in between. The CDR3 length is 15 residues. The V gene's germline CDR1 is ENHRY and CDR2 SYGVKD. CDR3 coding DNA: TGTGCCATCAGTGAGCAACTCTCTGGGGCCAACGTCCTGACTTTC. The encoded protein is CAISEQLSGANVLTF.

This clone was picked up a small number of times. Different DNA sequences within this sample yield the same CDR3. The chain uses TRBV5-8 and TRBJ1-5; 7 bases are a match to TRBD1. The length of the CDR3 is 16 residues. Per germline, CDR1 SGHTS and CDR2 YDEGEE. J lost 6 bases, V lost 2 bases, and 11 bases had no gene match. CDR3 bases: TGTGCCAGCAGCTTAAGGGACAGTGGTTGGGGTCAGCCCCAGCATTTT. Its protein product is CASSLRDSGWGQPQHF.

CDR3 residues: CASRPLARGETQYF. The CDR3 DNA follows: TGTGCCAGCAGACCGCTAGCGAGGGGAGAGACCCAGTACTTC. J is TRBJ2-5 and V is TRBV11-1, with D tentatively TRBD2 (6 bases). The CDR3 loop spans 14 amino acids. The germline CDR1 and CDR2 sequences are SGHAT and FQDESV (reference sequence). The V and J ends lost 6 bases and 4 bases respectively, with 15 bases between them.

The chain couples TRBV6-1 to TRBJ2-3; D is unclear. Germline-derived CDR1 and CDR2 are MNHNS and SASEGT. The CDR3 covers 13 residues. V lost 9 bases and J 2 bases, leaving 12 bases between the germline ends. CDR3 protein: CASATSTTDTQYF. DNA for the CDR3: TGTGCCAGTGCGACTTCGACCACAGATACGCAGTATTTT.

This sequence joins TRBV14 and TRBJ2-7; the match to TRBD2 covers 12 bases. V lost 4 bases, J lost 6 bases, and 13 bases stayed unmatched. The CDR3 consists of 17 residues. The germline CDR1 and CDR2 sequences are SGHDN and FVKESK. CDR3 nucleotides: TGTGCCAGCAGCCCGATCTTAGGACTAGCGGGAAGGAGCGAGCAGTACTTC. Translated, it gives CASSPILGLAGRSEQYF.

The J gene is TRBJ2-1, the V gene TRBV11-3; no firm D call. V was shortened by 5 bases and J by 8 bases, with 13 bases between the two germline ends. The CDR3 has 13 residues. The germline V gene has CDR1 SGHNT and CDR2 YENEEA. CDR3 loop: CASSDTRQDEQFF. As DNA, the CDR3 is TGTGCCAGCAGCGATACCCGGCAGGATGAGCAGTTCTTC.

The chain uses TRBV7-9 and TRBJ2-3; D gene unclear. CDR3 length: 10 residues. The germline V gene has CDR1 SEHNR and CDR2 FQNEAQ (reference sequence). Trimming pared 1 base from V and 7 bases from J, leaving 0 bases between. For the CDR3, the DNA is TGTGCCAGCAGCTTAGATACGCAGTATTTT. Translated: CASSLDTQYF.

This clone was observed once. V gene TRBV6-1 combines with J gene TRBJ1-2; D gene ambiguous. The CDR3 spans 14 residues. The V end was cut by 2 bases, the J end by 7 bases, with 14 bases between. CDR1 is MNHNS and CDR2 is SASEGT in the germline V gene. The chain's CDR3 is CASSESGLRAGYTF. The CDR3 DNA reads TGTGCCAGCAGTGAATCTGGCCTAAGGGCTGGCTACACCTTC.

This clone was picked up a small number of times. The V and J genes are TRBV6-1 and TRBJ2-7; 8 bases agree with TRBD1. After removal of 7 bases from V and 0 bases from J, the junction contained 5 bases not matched to a gene. The CDR3 runs to 14 residues. Germline values: CDR1 MNHNS, CDR2 SASEGT. The CDR3 is CASTRTGSSYEQYF. The CDR3 DNA reads TGTGCCAGCACGAGGACAGGGAGCTCCTACGAGCAGTACTTC.

The chain employs TRBV6-6 and TRBJ2-7, with 7 nucleotides matching TRBD1. This CDR3 has 13 amino acids. Germline V gives CDR1 MNHNY, CDR2 SVGAGI (reference sequence). Losses at the gene ends were 6 bases for V and 2 bases for J; bases not matched to a gene: 4. CDR3 nucleotide sequence: TGTGCCAGCAGCAGGGGGAGCCCCTACGAGCAGTACTTC. This codes for CASSRGSPYEQYF.

The chain joins TRBV4-1 to TRBJ2-6; D is possibly TRBD1 (5 bases). CDR1 and CDR2 from the germline V gene are MGHRA and YSYEKL. The CDR3 is made up of 19 amino acids. The V end was cut by 0 bases, the J end by 2 bases, with 17 bases between. This chain's CDR3 is CASSQDGQGLQPGANVLTF. The CDR3 DNA sequence: TGCGCCAGCAGCCAAGATGGCCAGGGTTTGCAACCTGGGGCCAACGTCCTGACTTTC.

The gene calls are TRBV7-8 and TRBJ2-2, with 8 bases fitting TRBD2. Trimming took 0 bases from V and 6 from J; bases not matched to a gene: 6. Per germline, CDR1 SGHVS and CDR2 FQNEAQ. The CDR3 consists of 16 residues. The CDR3 nucleotides read TGTGCCAGCAGCTTAGCGCGGCGGGAGGCGCCCGGGGAGCTGTTTTTT. This sequence encodes CASSLARREAPGELFF.

The chain links TRBV7-3 to TRBJ1-2, with 9 bases matching TRBD1. The CDR3 has 16 amino acids. CDR1 is SGHTA and CDR2 is FQGTGA in the germline V gene. V lost 5 bases to trimming and J lost 4 bases; unmatched junction nucleotides: 11. The CDR3 nucleotides are TGTGCCAGCAGCACAGGGGGACAGGGCCAGGGCTATGGCTACACCTTC. Translated: CASSTGGQGQGYGYTF.

The chain joins TRBV11-3 to TRBJ2-1, with 10 positions matching TRBD2. Trimming removed 5 bases from V and 5 bases from J; junction bases left unmatched: 12. Germline CDR1 and CDR2: SGHNT and YENEEA. The CDR3 loop spans 17 amino acids. The DNA for the CDR3 is TGTGCCAGCAGCGCTTCCGTCCTAGCGGGGGCCCACAATGAGCAGTTCTTC. Protein product: CASSASVLAGAHNEQFF.

For the CDR3, the DNA is TGTGCCAGCAGCTTAGAAGGGAGGGAGCTGTTTTTT. This codes for CASSLEGRELFF. The gene calls are TRBV7-9 and TRBJ2-2, with D hard to call. V was shortened by 1 base and J by 9 bases, with 6 bases between the two germline ends. This CDR3 contains 12 residues. Germline lookup yields CDR1 SEHNR and CDR2 FQNEAQ (reference sequence).

This chain connects TRBV15 to TRBJ2-7; TRBD1 is a possible D gene (7 bases). CDR3 size: 15 residues. Deletions cut 1 base from V and 4 bases from J, with 14 bases between. CDR1 is LNHNV and CDR2 is YYDKDF in the germline V gene (reference sequence). The chain's CDR3 is CATSRGRDRPYEQYF. In DNA, the CDR3 is TGTGCCACCAGCAGAGGGAGGGACAGACCTTACGAGCAGTACTTC.

The chain carries TRBV7-2 and TRBJ1-1, with 8 bases identical to TRBD1. Germline values: CDR1 SGHTA, CDR2 FQGNSA. Trimming removed 5 bases from V and 1 base from J; junction bases left unmatched: 3. The CDR3 loop spans 14 amino acids. The CDR3 region has the DNA TGTGCCAGCAGCCCTGACAGGGGGAACACTGAAGCTTTCTTT. This gives the protein CASSPDRGNTEAFF.

The chain recombines TRBV9 with TRBJ1-2, with D possibly matching TRBD1 (6 bases). V lost 3 bases and J lost 2, with 14 bases in between. CDR3 length: 15 residues. The germline gives CDR1 SGDLS, CDR2 YYNGEE. The CDR3 loop is CASSGTDRSNYGYTF. The CDR3 bases are TGTGCCAGCAGCGGGACGGACAGATCGAACTATGGCTACACCTTC.

The chain has TRBV14 and TRBJ2-1, with 8 bases that match TRBD1. Looked up from germline, CDR1 is SGHDN and CDR2 is FVKESK. The CDR3 length is 14 residues. With V trimmed by 3 bases and J by 8 bases, 6 bases remained unmatched. CDR3 amino acids: CASSQWTGYYEQFF. The CDR3 DNA is TGTGCCAGCAGCCAGTGGACAGGGTATTATGAGCAGTTCTTC.

The V call is TRBV11-2, the J call TRBJ2-5; a possible D gene is TRBD2 (6 bases). Trimming removed 7 bases at V and 3 bases at J, with 15 bases between. CDR1 is SGHAT, CDR2 FQNNGV, per germline. The CDR3 length is 14 residues. The DNA of the CDR3 is TGTGCCAGCACCCCCCTGCGGGGTGAAGAGACCCAGTACTTC. Translating it yields CASTPLRGEETQYF.

This chain links TRBV7-9 with TRBJ2-5, with a possible D match to TRBD1 (6 bases). Germline V gene lookup returns CDR1 SEHNR and CDR2 FQNEAQ (reference sequence). With 0 bases removed from V and 5 bases from J, the gap between germline ends came to 13 bases. This CDR3 region has 15 residues. CDR3 in amino acids: CASSLANRVGETQYF. The CDR3 DNA sequence: TGTGCCAGCAGCTTAGCTAACAGGGTAGGGGAGACCCAGTACTTC.

This chain links TRBV30 with TRBJ2-5; 7 nucleotides align to TRBD1. The end of the DNA fits TRBJ2-7 better, so the J call may be wrong. The CDR3 covers 13 residues. CDR1 is GTSNPN and CDR2 is SVGIG in the germline V gene (reference sequence). CDR3 in DNA: TGTGCCTGGACCCGGGACAGCTCCTACGAGCAGTACTTC. It yields the protein CAWTRDSSYEQYF.

This clone came up a few times. This rearrangement joins TRBV7-9 to TRBJ2-1, with 9 positions matching TRBD2. The germline V gene encodes CDR1 SEHNR and CDR2 FQNEAQ (reference sequence). This CDR3 is 14 amino acids long. The V gene end was trimmed by 5 bases and the J gene end by 2 bases; junction bases not matched to a gene: 1. The CDR3 here is CASSRGGAYNEQFF. In DNA form, the CDR3 reads TGTGCCAGCAGCCGCGGGGGGGCCTACAATGAGCAGTTCTTC.

J is TRBJ2-1 and V is TRBV27; 12 nucleotides match TRBD1. The CDR3 has 17 residues. CDR1 is MNHEY and CDR2 is SMNVEV in the germline V gene (reference sequence). The V and J ends lost 5 bases and 4 bases, in that order; junction bases with no gene match: 9. The CDR3 reads CASSHYRGQGAYNEQFF. DNA of the CDR3: TGTGCCAGCAGTCACTACCGGGGACAGGGGGCTTACAATGAGCAGTTCTTC.